A selection of T cell receptor beta chains follows, all from one sample in a study of blood T cell repertoires in COVID-19. Assay: immunoSEQ multiplex PCR; the TCRdb copy retains only in-frame clones and omits some. The profile shows about 440,000 clones, roughly 91% of them singletons. Sequences were obtained from PBMCs or T cells enriched from blood (not recorded which). The receptors here all came from a man in his late teens or twenties who had recovered from COVID-19. Both conserved end residues are part of each CDR3. The D gene is left open where the match is weak. Clone size is not always given. Where it is, it says once, few, many or a class for expanded clones.

clone size: -; D gene: -; J gene: TRBJ2-2; V gene: TRBV11-2; CDR3 DNA: TGTGCCAGCAGCTTAGAAGTTCAGGCACACACCGGGGAGCTGTTTTTT; CDR3 protein: CASSLEVQAHTGELFF
clone size: -; D gene: -; J gene: TRBJ2-5; V gene: TRBV12-3/TRBV12-4; CDR3 DNA: TGTGCCAGCAGCCGCGACGGGGAGACCCAGTACTTC; CDR3 protein: CASSRDGETQYF
clone size: -; D gene: -; J gene: TRBJ1-2; V gene: TRBV21-1; CDR3 DNA: TGTGCCAGCAGCATCCACTTACAGGGCGGATATGGCTACACCTTC; CDR3 protein: CASSIHLQGGYGYTF
clone size: few; D gene: -; J gene: TRBJ1-2; V gene: TRBV27; CDR3 DNA: TGTGCCAGCAGTTCGATTGCAGGGGTGCACTATGGCTACACCTTC; CDR3 protein: CASSSIAGVHYGYTF
clone size: -; D gene: -; J gene: TRBJ2-7; V gene: TRBV3-1/TRBV3-2; CDR3 DNA: TGTGCCAGCAGCCAAGAGACAGAGATAGCGGTCGAGCAGTACTTC; CDR3 protein: CASSQETEIAVEQYF
clone size: -; D gene: -; J gene: TRBJ2-2; V gene: TRBV6-1; CDR3 DNA: TGTGCCAGCAGTGAACTTCCGGGAATGAACACCGGGGAGCTGTTTTTT; CDR3 protein: CASSELPGMNTGELFF
clone size: -; D gene: TRBD2; J gene: TRBJ2-3; V gene: TRBV12-3/TRBV12-4; CDR3 DNA: TGTGCCACCCGACTAGCATCCACAGATACGCAGTATTTT; CDR3 protein: CATRLASTDTQYF
clone size: -; D gene: -; J gene: TRBJ1-5; V gene: TRBV5-5; CDR3 DNA: TGTGCCAGCAGCTTGAGCCAGGGGCTTAATCAGCCCCAGCATTTT; CDR3 protein: CASSLSQGLNQPQHF
clone size: -; D gene: -; J gene: TRBJ1-5; V gene: TRBV19; CDR3 DNA: TGTGCCAGTAGGGGAGGGCATGGGCAGCCCCAGCATTTT; CDR3 protein: CASRGGHGQPQHF
clone size: -; D gene: TRBD2; J gene: TRBJ2-1; V gene: TRBV9; CDR3 DNA: TGTGCCAGCAGCGGGTCAATAGCGGGAGAAGGCTACAATGAGCAGTTCTTC; CDR3 protein: CASSGSIAGEGYNEQFF
clone size: -; D gene: -; J gene: TRBJ1-1; V gene: TRBV5-1; CDR3 DNA: TGCGCCAGCAGCTTGTCAGGGTGCAGTGAAGCTTTCTTT; CDR3 protein: CASSLSGCSEAFF
clone size: -; D gene: TRBD1; J gene: TRBJ2-7; V gene: TRBV3-1/TRBV3-2; CDR3 DNA: TGTGCCAGCAGCCCAAGAGACAGGGGATACTACGAGCAGTACTTC; CDR3 protein: CASSPRDRGYYEQYF
clone size: -; D gene: TRBD2; J gene: TRBJ2-3; V gene: TRBV6-5; CDR3 DNA: TGTGCCAGCAGTTTAGCGGGAGGCACAGATACGCAGTATTTT; CDR3 protein: CASSLAGGTDTQYF
clone size: -; D gene: -; J gene: TRBJ2-3; V gene: TRBV30; CDR3 DNA: TGTGCCTGGAGTGTTTTTAGGGGATGGGGCACAGATACGCAGTATTTT; CDR3 protein: CAWSVFRGWGTDTQYF
clone size: -; D gene: -; J gene: TRBJ1-2; V gene: TRBV6-5; CDR3 DNA: TGTGCCAGCAGTTACTCCCTGGGGGGAAATAACTATGGCTACACCTTC; CDR3 protein: CASSYSLGGNNYGYTF
clone size: -; D gene: -; J gene: TRBJ2-1; V gene: TRBV7-9; CDR3 DNA: TGTGCCAGCAGCTTTCAAGCGGGTCTCTCCTACAATGAGCAGTTCTTC; CDR3 protein: CASSFQAGLSYNEQFF
clone size: -; D gene: TRBD2; J gene: TRBJ2-6; V gene: TRBV9; CDR3 DNA: TGTGCCAGCAGGAGAATAGCGGGAGCCGCCTCTGGGGCCAACGTCCTGACTTTC; CDR3 protein: CASRRIAGAASGANVLTF
clone size: -; D gene: TRBD2; J gene: TRBJ2-2; V gene: TRBV5-1; CDR3 DNA: TGCGCCAGCAGCCTCGGACTAGCGGGGAACACCGGGGAGCTGTTTTTT; CDR3 protein: CASSLGLAGNTGELFF
clone size: -; D gene: TRBD1; J gene: TRBJ2-1; V gene: TRBV28; CDR3 DNA: TGTGCCAGCAGTTTCTCCCTACCGGGACAGGGGGCGAAGGAGCAGTTCTTC; CDR3 protein: CASSFSLPGQGAKEQFF
clone size: -; D gene: -; J gene: TRBJ2-2; V gene: TRBV2; CDR3 DNA: TGTGCCAGCAGATACAGGAACACCGGGGAGCTGTTTTTT; CDR3 protein: CASRYRNTGELFF
clone size: -; D gene: TRBD2; J gene: TRBJ2-1; V gene: TRBV28; CDR3 DNA: TGTGCCAGCAGTACTAGCGGGGGGGTCAATGAGCAGTTCTTC; CDR3 protein: CASSTSGGVNEQFF
clone size: -; D gene: -; J gene: TRBJ2-2; V gene: TRBV5-1; CDR3 DNA: TGCGCCAGCAGCTTGGGACAGGCCGGCGGGGAGCTGTTTTTT; CDR3 protein: CASSLGQAGGELFF
clone size: once; D gene: -; J gene: TRBJ2-2; V gene: TRBV6-6; CDR3 DNA: TGTGCCAGCAAACTCGGGCTAGCGAGCACCGGGGAGCTGTTTTTT; CDR3 protein: CASKLGLASTGELFF
clone size: -; D gene: -; J gene: TRBJ2-1; V gene: TRBV2; CDR3 DNA: TGTGCCAGCAGCGGAGCAAATGAGCAGTTCTTC; CDR3 protein: CASSGANEQFF
clone size: -; D gene: TRBD1; J gene: TRBJ2-7; V gene: TRBV28; CDR3 DNA: TGTGCCAGCAGTATACCCGGGACAGTCTACGAGCAGTACTTC; CDR3 protein: CASSIPGTVYEQYF
clone size: -; D gene: -; J gene: TRBJ1-2; V gene: TRBV5-1; CDR3 DNA: TGCGCCAGCAGCCCCACCAGGGAGGGAGGCTACACCTTC; CDR3 protein: CASSPTREGGYTF
clone size: -; D gene: TRBD1; J gene: TRBJ1-3; V gene: TRBV6-6; CDR3 DNA: TGTGCCAGCAGTCGCGATCCACGAACAGGGGTATCTGGAAACACCATATATTTT; CDR3 protein: CASSRDPRTGVSGNTIYF
clone size: -; D gene: TRBD1; J gene: TRBJ2-7; V gene: TRBV6-5; CDR3 DNA: TGTGCCAGCAGATCCGGGACAGGGGCTCTAGAGCAGTACTTC; CDR3 protein: CASRSGTGALEQYF
clone size: -; D gene: TRBD2; J gene: TRBJ2-6; V gene: TRBV7-8; CDR3 DNA: TGTGCCAGCAGCTTCCCCTTTAGCGGGAGCTCTGGGGCCAACGTCCTGACTTTC; CDR3 protein: CASSFPFSGSSGANVLTF
clone size: -; D gene: TRBD1; J gene: TRBJ1-4; V gene: TRBV27; CDR3 DNA: TGTGCCAGCAGCTCGAGGGGACAGCCCACTAATGAAAAACTGTTTTTT; CDR3 protein: CASSSRGQPTNEKLFF
clone size: -; D gene: TRBD1; J gene: TRBJ1-1; V gene: TRBV28; CDR3 DNA: TGTGCCAGCAGTGAAGGGGGCACAGCTGAAGCTTTCTTT; CDR3 protein: CASSEGGTAEAFF
clone size: -; D gene: -; J gene: TRBJ1-5; V gene: TRBV15; CDR3 DNA: TGTGCCACCAGCAGAGATGCAGTTCCCAATCAGCCCCAGCATTTT; CDR3 protein: CATSRDAVPNQPQHF
clone size: -; D gene: -; J gene: TRBJ1-1; V gene: TRBV10-3; CDR3 DNA: TGTGCCTCAAGCCTGGGGGGGCCGGACACTGAAGCTTTCTTT; CDR3 protein: CASSLGGPDTEAFF
clone size: -; D gene: TRBD1; J gene: TRBJ2-2; V gene: TRBV18; CDR3 DNA: TGTGCCAGCTCACCGGGACAGTACACCGGGGAGCTGTTTTTT; CDR3 protein: CASSPGQYTGELFF
clone size: -; D gene: TRBD1; J gene: TRBJ1-1; V gene: TRBV28; CDR3 DNA: TGTGCCAGCAGCTCTGGGACAGGGAAAATGAACACTGAAGCTTTCTTT; CDR3 protein: CASSSGTGKMNTEAFF
clone size: -; D gene: TRBD1; J gene: TRBJ2-7; V gene: TRBV7-9; CDR3 DNA: TGTGCCAGCAGTTCGCCGTTGACAGGGATCTACGAGCAGTACTTC; CDR3 protein: CASSSPLTGIYEQYF
clone size: -; D gene: TRBD1; J gene: TRBJ2-1; V gene: TRBV7-9; CDR3 DNA: TGTGCCAGCAGCCCCGGACAGGGGGCGAATGAGTTCTTC; CDR3 protein: CASSPGQGANEFF
clone size: -; D gene: -; J gene: TRBJ2-3; V gene: TRBV6-5; CDR3 DNA: TGTGCCAGCGGGGGACTGTTCACAGATACGCAGTATTTT; CDR3 protein: CASGGLFTDTQYF
clone size: -; D gene: -; J gene: TRBJ2-1; V gene: TRBV5-1; CDR3 DNA: TGCGCCAGCAGCTTGCTAGGCAGCTACAATGAGCAGTTCTTC; CDR3 protein: CASSLLGSYNEQFF
clone size: -; D gene: -; J gene: TRBJ2-5; V gene: TRBV3-1/TRBV3-2; CDR3 DNA: TGTGCCAGCAGCCGACTAGTGGGAGAGACCCAGTACTTC; CDR3 protein: CASSRLVGETQYF
clone size: -; D gene: TRBD2; J gene: TRBJ2-5; V gene: TRBV6-5; CDR3 DNA: TGTGCCAGCAGCTCTTTAGCGGGAGCCCAAGAGACCCAGTACTTC; CDR3 protein: CASSSLAGAQETQYF
clone size: -; D gene: -; J gene: TRBJ1-2; V gene: TRBV10-3; CDR3 DNA: TGTGCCACCCAGGGTGGCACTGGCTATGGCTACACCTTC; CDR3 protein: CATQGGTGYGYTF
clone size: -; D gene: TRBD2; J gene: TRBJ2-1; V gene: TRBV4-2; CDR3 DNA: TGTGCCAGCAGCCAAGTTCCAGCGGGAGAGTTTGATGAGCAGTTCTTC; CDR3 protein: CASSQVPAGEFDEQFF
clone size: -; D gene: TRBD2; J gene: TRBJ2-1; V gene: TRBV28; CDR3 DNA: TGTGCCAGCAGCTCGACCGGACTAGCGGGAGGGTTCAATGAGCAGTTCTTC; CDR3 protein: CASSSTGLAGGFNEQFF
clone size: -; D gene: TRBD1; J gene: TRBJ1-2; V gene: TRBV5-4; CDR3 DNA: TGTGCCAGCAGTCCCGGGACAGGGGGTGACTATGGCTACACCTTC; CDR3 protein: CASSPGTGGDYGYTF
clone size: -; D gene: TRBD1; J gene: TRBJ1-6; V gene: TRBV10-3; CDR3 DNA: TGTGCCACCATGACAGGGGTGGATTCACCCCTCCACTTT; CDR3 protein: CATMTGVDSPLHF
clone size: -; D gene: -; J gene: TRBJ1-5; V gene: TRBV19; CDR3 DNA: TGTGCCAGTAGTGGGGGGGGGCATAGCAATCAGCCCCAGCATTTT; CDR3 protein: CASSGGGHSNQPQHF
clone size: -; D gene: -; J gene: TRBJ1-1; V gene: TRBV19; CDR3 DNA: TGTGCCAGTAGCGTCAGGGCTCAGGGTAGGGTGAACACTGAAGCTTTCTTT; CDR3 protein: CASSVRAQGRVNTEAFF
clone size: -; D gene: TRBD2; J gene: TRBJ2-3; V gene: TRBV5-5; CDR3 DNA: TGTGCCAGCACGCGCTCTAGCGGGAGAACCACAGATACGCAGTATTTT; CDR3 protein: CASTRSSGRTTDTQYF
clone size: -; D gene: TRBD2; J gene: TRBJ2-1; V gene: TRBV27; CDR3 DNA: TGTGCCAGCAGGGGACTAGCGGGGATTGTCAACAATGAGCAGTTCTTC; CDR3 protein: CASRGLAGIVNNEQFF
clone size: -; D gene: -; J gene: TRBJ1-6; V gene: TRBV5-4; CDR3 DNA: TGTGCCAGCAGCTTACAGGACTATAATTCACCCCTCCACTTT; CDR3 protein: CASSLQDYNSPLHF
clone size: few; D gene: TRBD1; J gene: TRBJ1-6; V gene: TRBV7-2; CDR3 DNA: TGTGCCAGCAGCTTAGGTACAGGGGGCAGTTCACCCCTCCACTTT; CDR3 protein: CASSLGTGGSSPLHF
clone size: -; D gene: TRBD1; J gene: TRBJ1-5; V gene: TRBV7-6; CDR3 DNA: TGTGCCAGCAGCTTTGCCAGGGGGCGAGGTGCCAATAGCAATCAGCCCCAGCATTTT; CDR3 protein: CASSFARGRGANSNQPQHF
clone size: -; D gene: TRBD1; J gene: TRBJ2-7; V gene: TRBV4-2; CDR3 DNA: TGTGCCAGCAGCAGAACGGGACAGCAAAACTACGAGCAGTACTTC; CDR3 protein: CASSRTGQQNYEQYF
clone size: -; D gene: TRBD2; J gene: TRBJ2-7; V gene: TRBV10-3; CDR3 DNA: TGTGCCATCAGTGCGGGACTAGCGGGATGGGACGAGCAGTACTTC; CDR3 protein: CAISAGLAGWDEQYF
clone size: few; D gene: -; J gene: TRBJ1-1; V gene: TRBV6-5; CDR3 DNA: TGTGCCAGCAGAGACTCTCCGAACACTGAAGCTTTCTTT; CDR3 protein: CASRDSPNTEAFF
clone size: -; D gene: TRBD1; J gene: TRBJ1-1; V gene: TRBV29-1; CDR3 DNA: TGCAGCGGACGGACAGGGGGCTACACTGAAGCTTTCTTT; CDR3 protein: CSGRTGGYTEAFF